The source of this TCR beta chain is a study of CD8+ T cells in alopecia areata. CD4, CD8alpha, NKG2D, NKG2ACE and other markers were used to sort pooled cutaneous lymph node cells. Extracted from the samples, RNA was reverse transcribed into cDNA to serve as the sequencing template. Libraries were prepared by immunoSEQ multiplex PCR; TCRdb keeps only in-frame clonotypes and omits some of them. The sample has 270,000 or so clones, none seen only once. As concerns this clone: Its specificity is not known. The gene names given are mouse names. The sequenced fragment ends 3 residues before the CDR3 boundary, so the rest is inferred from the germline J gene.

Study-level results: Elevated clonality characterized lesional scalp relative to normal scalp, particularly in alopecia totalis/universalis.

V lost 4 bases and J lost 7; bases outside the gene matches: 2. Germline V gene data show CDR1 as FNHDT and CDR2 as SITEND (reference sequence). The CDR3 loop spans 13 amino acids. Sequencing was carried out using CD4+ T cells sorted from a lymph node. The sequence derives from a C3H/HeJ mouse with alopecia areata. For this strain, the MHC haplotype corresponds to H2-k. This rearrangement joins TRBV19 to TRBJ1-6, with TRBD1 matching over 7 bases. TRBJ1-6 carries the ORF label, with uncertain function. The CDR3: CASSPQGNSPLYF. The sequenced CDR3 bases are TGTGCCAGCAGTCCACAGGGGAATTCGCCC.